This TCR beta chain appears in the sequencing data of a study of blood T cells in healthy people across ages. CDR3 length: 13 residues. The V gene's germline CDR1 is SGDLS and CDR2 YYNGEE. This clonotype was counted once. Its antigen is undetermined. A sample-barcoded 5' primer and a J-beta primer mix were used in a second PCR of roughly 7 to 11 cycles. Via MiXCR, TCRdb re-called the 5' RACE reads, giving one row per CDR3 protein. The sample includes about a million distinct CDR3 sequences, roughly 51% of them seen just once. Findings and caveats of the study: Among T cells, TCR beta diversity per million cells dropped roughly linearly as age rose. Changes in expanded clonotypes were possibly confounded, as the CMV status of donors was unknown. Unsorted PBMC material precluded a definitive naive versus antigen-experienced comparison.

The specimen was blood. This sequence joins TRBV9 and TRBJ2-5; D may be TRBD1 or TRBD2 (5 bases each). The DNA end lines up better with TRBJ2-7; the J call may be wrong. The clonotype originates from a woman aged 60-70 years in good health. This CDR3 reads CASSVRGVGEQYF. Written as DNA, the CDR3 is TGTGCCAGCAGCGTTAGGGGAGTAGGCGAGCAGTACTTC.